These T cell receptor beta chains were read from a single sample in a study of shared clonotypes between healthy human individuals. Sequenced by immunoSEQ multiplex PCR; TCRdb stores in-frame clones only, minus some. The sample shows roughly 500,000 clones, about 96% of them seen only once. Sequencing was performed on naive CD4+ T cells sorted from blood. The source of these receptors is a young woman in good health. Each CDR3 is given without its conserved first and last residue. The D gene is left open where the match is weak.

j_call v_call d_call cdr3_aa
TRBJ1-1 TRBV6-4 . ASSWATNTEAF
TRBJ2-1 TRBV10-1 TRBD2 ASSESTAGVFRQF
TRBJ1-5 TRBV27 . ASRAGNQPQH
TRBJ2-5 TRBV29-1 . SVEELFKETQY
TRBJ2-7 TRBV7-9 TRBD1 ASSYRGYEQY
TRBJ1-3 TRBV5-8 . ASSLYRQRQGGNTIY
TRBJ1-2 TRBV29-1 . SVSPRLSSYGYT
TRBJ2-1 TRBV7-2 TRBD2 ASLGPGLASTAGF
TRBJ2-5 TRBV6-1 . ASSEDHHRTQY
TRBJ1-1 TRBV7-9 . ASIEDNSEAF
TRBJ2-2 TRBV2 TRBD2 ASTTQAGGTGELF
TRBJ1-1 TRBV20-1 . SAYLNTEAF
TRBJ1-2 TRBV7-2 . ASNKRGGGYHGYT
TRBJ1-1 TRBV5-5 . ASSPRSMNTEAF
TRBJ1-4 TRBV14 . ASSPTGGHGNEKLF
TRBJ2-3 TRBV5-4 TRBD2 ASSFPGGLAGGPSTDTQY
TRBJ2-7 TRBV10-2 TRBD1 ASSAAAGTGVAEQY
TRBJ2-7 TRBV11-2 TRBD1 ASSLDRVGEQY
TRBJ2-3 TRBV5-4 . ASSSPVGSADTQY
TRBJ2-1 TRBV6-1 TRBD2 ASHSGLAGNNEQF
TRBJ2-2 TRBV9 TRBD2 ASSVGTSRTGELF
. TRBV19 TRBD2 ASSRLAGGPWSYEQY
TRBJ1-5 TRBV5-6 . ASSFYAQINQPQH
TRBJ2-7 TRBV28 . ASSQGHTYEQY
TRBJ1-4 TRBV6-6 . ASSLDGIQHEKLF
TRBJ1-1 TRBV4-1 . ASSQGGAGVNTEAF
TRBJ2-7 TRBV5-1 . ASSLALETGSYEQY
TRBJ1-1 TRBV15 . ATHARGWRTEAF
TRBJ1-6 TRBV7-9 . ASSLSGRGNSPLH
TRBJ1-2 TRBV29-1 . SDRRAGYGYT
TRBJ2-1 TRBV19 TRBD1 ASSTQTGDEQF
TRBJ1-5 TRBV7-5 . ASSLAGGGQPQH
TRBJ1-3 TRBV4-2 . ASSQGTASGNTIY
TRBJ1-3 TRBV6-5 . ASSKQSTSGNTIY
TRBJ1-2 TRBV28 . ASSPLPAGYT
TRBJ1-5 TRBV6-5 . ASSYSTGQPQH
TRBJ1-2 TRBV27 . ASSFLDRTYYGYT
TRBJ1-5 TRBV28 . ASGGGVDQPQH
. TRBV25-1 . ASSGGVFYEQY
TRBJ2-7 TRBV28 TRBD2 ASSPAAGGLNEQY
TRBJ2-7 TRBV19 . ASSRAGQLSSYEQY
TRBJ1-5 TRBV6-1 . ASRGGNQPQH
TRBJ1-3 TRBV6-6 . ASSYSGNTIY